One and the same sample provided the 30 T cell receptor beta chains below, sequenced in a study of CD8 T cells in Susac syndrome. cDNA came from about 0.51 to 1 ug RNA primed by random hexamers. TCRdb redid the calling of the immunoSEQ multiplex PCR reads with MiXCR, one entry per CDR3 protein. The sample has about 83,000 distinct CDR3 sequences, around 96% seen once. Material for sequencing was CD8+ T cells from PBMCs. The receptor source for this set is a human donor with Susac syndrome.

This chain links TRBV9 with TRBJ1-2, with 10 positions matching TRBD1. J gave up 7 bases and V 2 bases, and 11 bases lay outside the gene matches. The CDR3 totals 16 residues. CDR1 and CDR2 (germline): SGDLS, YYNGEE. CDR3 nucleotides: TGTGCCAGCAGCGTCGGGGACAGGGGAGCTGAAAGTGGCTACACCTTC. This gives the protein CASSVGDRGAESGYTF. The variable domain in full, completed from reference TRBV9 and TRBJ1-2, reads DSGVTQTPKHLITATGQRVTLRCSPRSGDLSVYWYQQSLDQGLQFLIQYYNGEERAKGNILERFSAQQFPDLHSELNLSSLELGDSALYFCASSVGDRGAESGYTFGSGTRLTVV.

This clonotype was detected a few times. V usage is TRBV6-1 and J usage is TRBJ2-5; 7 nucleotides match TRBD1. Germline loops: CDR1 MNHNS, CDR2 SASEGT. Trimming removed 5 bases from V and 5 bases from J; junction bases left unmatched: 11. The length of the CDR3 is 15 residues. The CDR3 nucleotides are TGTGCCAGCAGTTCCCTCTTAGGGGGCGCGGAGACCCAGTACTTC. This translates into CASSSLLGGAETQYF.

V is TRBV29-1 and J is TRBJ2-1; D is undetermined. Germline loops: CDR1 SQVTM, CDR2 ANQGSEA. The CDR3 is 11 residues long. V dropped 2 bases and J dropped 10 bases, with 9 bases sitting between them. CDR3 sequence: CSVEWLGEQFF. The DNA of the CDR3 is TGCAGCGTTGAATGGCTAGGGGAGCAGTTCTTC.

This chain uses TRBV7-9 with TRBJ2-1, with 9 bases matching TRBD2. This CDR3 contains 16 residues. Germline V gene data show CDR1 as SEHNR and CDR2 as FQNEAQ (reference sequence). J lost 2 bases, V lost 5 bases, and 7 bases had no gene match. Here the CDR3 reads CASSLSLAGPYNEQFF. CDR3 coding DNA: TGTGCCAGCAGCCTATCACTAGCGGGTCCCTACAATGAGCAGTTCTTC.

The chain links TRBV19 to TRBJ2-1, with D unclear. This CDR3 region has 15 residues. V was clipped by 5 bases and J by 0 bases, with 11 bases between them. Germline CDR1 reads LNHDA; CDR2 reads SQIVND (reference sequence). The CDR3 sequence is CASSLGRSSYNEQFF. In DNA, the CDR3 is TGTGCCAGTAGTTTGGGCCGGAGCTCCTACAATGAGCAGTTCTTC. The complete variable domain, with remaining parts taken from reference TRBV19 and TRBJ2-1, reads DGGITQSPKYLFRKEGQNVTLSCEQNLNHDAMYWYRQDPGQGLRLIYYSQIVNDFQKGDIAEGYSVSREKKESFPLTVTSAQKNPTAFYLCASSLGRSSYNEQFFGPGTRLTVL.

The chain combines TRBV4-3 with TRBJ1-1, with a possible D match to TRBD1 (5 bases). Trimming left V 3 bases short and J 8 bases short, with 10 bases between. Germline loops: CDR1 LGHNA, CDR2 YSLEER. The CDR3 runs 12 residues. The CDR3 DNA is TGCGCCAGCAGCCAGATGGGGCAGGAAGCTTTCTTT. As protein: CASSQMGQEAFF.

The V and J genes are TRBV5-1 and TRBJ2-3, with D unclear. Deletions cut 0 bases from V and 3 bases from J, with 14 bases between. The CDR3 covers 16 residues. CDR1 is SGHRS, CDR2 YFSETQ, per germline. CDR3 sequence (DNA): TGCGCCAGCAGCTTGGCCGGCCTAGTGGCGACAGATACGCAGTATTTT. Protein product: CASSLAGLVATDTQYF. Full variable domain (missing parts from reference TRBV5-1 and TRBJ2-3): KAGVTQTPRYLIKTRGQQVTLSCSPISGHRSVSWYQQTPGQGLQFLFEYFSETQRNKGNFPGRFSGRQFSNSRSEMNVSTLELGDSALYLCASSLAGLVATDTQYFGPGTRLTVL.

This chain links TRBV20-1 with TRBJ2-4; 14 nucleotides line up with TRBD2. CDR1 is DFQATT, CDR2 SNEGSKA, per germline (reference sequence). The CDR3 spans 20 residues. V lost 0 bases and J lost 7; bases outside the gene matches: 17. CDR3 in amino acids: CSARDGGDPVWTSGRNIQYF. The CDR3 DNA sequence: TGCAGTGCTAGAGATGGGGGAGACCCCGTATGGACTAGCGGGAGGAACATTCAGTACTTC.

The V call is TRBV29-1, the J call TRBJ2-1; no firm D call. The CDR3 extends over 17 amino acids. Trimming left V 1 base short and J 12 bases short, with 28 bases between. Germline V gene data show CDR1 as SQVTM and CDR2 as ANQGSEA. CDR3 sequence reads: CSVEGNSRNTHGLGQFF. In nucleotides, the CDR3 is TGCAGCGTTGAAGGAAATTCTCGGAACACACATGGGTTAGGGCAGTTCTTC.

This chain links TRBV21-1 with TRBJ2-5. TRBV21-1 is flagged as a pseudogene. The CDR3 contains 15 residues. CDR3 sequence (DNA): TGTGCCAGTTTACTGATAGTAAGGGTTGTGGAGACCCAGTACTTC. It codes for CASLLIVRVVETQYF.

V usage is TRBV20-1 and J usage is TRBJ2-1, with 12 bases that match TRBD2. Germline V gene sequence: CDR1 DFQATT, CDR2 SNEGSKA (reference sequence). The CDR3 runs 14 residues. V was clipped by 4 bases and J by 12 bases; unmatched bases: 10. The CDR3 sequence: CSATGLAGYKGQFF. The CDR3 nucleotides read TGCAGTGCTACAGGACTAGCGGGATACAAAGGGCAGTTCTTC.

This clonotype was seen only once. The chain combines TRBV2 with TRBJ2-1; no reliable D call. The CDR3 has 14 amino acids. From germline, CDR1 is SNHLY and CDR2 FYNNEI. Trimming removed 3 bases from V and 5 bases from J, with 11 bases in between. CDR3 nucleotide sequence: TGTGCCAGCAGTGAGTTGGACCTCCACAATGAGCAGTTCTTC. This sequence encodes CASSELDLHNEQFF.

The rearrangement uses TRBV27 and TRBJ2-7; 8 bases are shared with TRBD2. The J segment lost 2 bases and the V segment lost 4 bases, leaving 7 bases of the junction unmatched. CDR1 is MNHEY, CDR2 SMNVEV, per germline (reference sequence). CDR3 length: 15 amino acids. The CDR3 DNA follows: TGTGCCAGCAGTTCTACTAGCGGCCGGGCCTACGAGCAGTACTTC. Protein sequence: CASSSTSGRAYEQYF.

This clonotype was found once. The chain has TRBV3-1 and TRBJ1-1; TRBD1 agrees at 7 bases. Germline-derived CDR1 and CDR2 are LGHDT and YNNKEL (reference sequence). This CDR3 has 18 residues. V lost 2 bases, J lost 3 bases, and 15 bases stayed unmatched. CDR3 sequence reads: CASSQTLGQALGDTEAFF. CDR3 nucleotides: TGTGCCAGCAGCCAAACTCTCGGACAGGCGTTGGGGGACACTGAAGCTTTCTTT.

The rearrangement links TRBV20-1 to TRBJ1-1, with a possible D match to TRBD1 (5 bases). This CDR3 contains 14 residues. Between the trimmed V and J ends, which lost 8 bases and 2 bases, there was a span of 18 bases. Germline V gene sequence: CDR1 DFQATT, CDR2 SNEGSKA (reference sequence). The CDR3 DNA follows: TGCAGTCCAGACGATACAGGATACAACACTGAAGCTTTCTTT. The encoded protein is CSPDDTGYNTEAFF.

This clonotype appeared once. This chain connects TRBV4-3 to TRBJ2-1; perhaps D is TRBD1 or TRBD2 (5 bases each). CDR3 length: 14 residues. The germline gives CDR1 LGHNA, CDR2 YSLEER. With 3 bases removed from V and 5 bases from J, the gap between germline ends came to 11 bases. CDR3 sequence reads: CASSHLRDDNEQFF. The CDR3, as DNA: TGCGCCAGCAGCCATTTGAGGGACGACAATGAGCAGTTCTTC.

This clonotype was counted once. The gene calls are TRBV15 and TRBJ2-6; D tentatively reads TRBD1 or TRBD2 (5 bases each). CDR3 length: 17 amino acids. Germline CDR1 and CDR2: LNHNV and YYDKDF (reference sequence). Trimming pared 0 bases from V and 1 base from J, leaving 10 bases between. The CDR3 reads CATSRDRDGSGANVLTF. The DNA of the CDR3 is TGTGCCACCAGCAGAGATCGGGACGGGTCTGGGGCCAACGTCCTGACTTTC.

The chain employs TRBV19 and TRBJ2-7, with D unclear. CDR1 LNHDA and CDR2 SQIVND come from the germline V gene (reference sequence). This CDR3 has 15 amino acids. The ends were cut back, 3 bases at V and 3 bases at J, with 15 bases in the middle. For the CDR3, the DNA is TGTGCCAGTAGTATTATCTGGGCCACCTACTACGAGCAGTACTTC. This encodes CASSIIWATYYEQYF.

The chain recombines TRBV29-1 with TRBJ1-1; 8 positions match TRBD1. This CDR3 spans 13 amino acids. CDR1 and CDR2 (germline): SQVTM, ANQGSEA. The J segment lost 3 bases and the V segment lost 7 bases, leaving 7 bases of the junction unmatched. The CDR3 region has the DNA TGCAGCGCCGGACAGGGATCCTACACTGAAGCTTTCTTT. Translated: CSAGQGSYTEAFF. Looking up the rest from reference TRBV29-1 and TRBJ1-1 gives the full variable domain: SAVISQKPSRDICQRGTSLTIQCQVDSQVTMMFWYRQQPGQSLTLIATANQGSEATYESGFVIDKFPISRPNLTFSTLTVSNMSPEDSSIYLCSAGQGSYTEAFFGQGTRLTVV.

J is TRBJ2-3 and V is TRBV12-5, with 9 nucleotides matching TRBD2. The CDR3 is 15 residues long. CDR1 is LGHNT and CDR2 is FRNRAP in the germline V gene. The ends lost 1 base at V and 4 bases at J; junction bases unmatched: 3. This CDR3 is CASGLGTSVSDTQYF. Written as DNA, the CDR3 is TGTGCTAGTGGTTTGGGGACTAGCGTGTCAGATACGCAGTATTTT.

V usage is TRBV29-1 and J usage is TRBJ1-1; no definite D call. CDR1 is SQVTM and CDR2 is ANQGSEA in the germline V gene. CDR3 length: 11 amino acids. V lost 4 bases and J lost 3, with 6 bases in between. The CDR3 DNA follows: TGCAGCGTTGTCCTGGACACTGAAGCTTTCTTT. Residues: CSVVLDTEAFF.

The gene calls are TRBV4-3 and TRBJ2-7; either TRBD1 or TRBD2 may fit D (5 bases each). Deletions cut 8 bases from V and 6 bases from J, with 20 bases between. This CDR3 spans 14 amino acids. Germline-derived CDR1 and CDR2 are LGHNA and YSLEER. In nucleotides, the CDR3 is TGCGCCAGCCGCCCGACGGGCCTTGGGGGCGAGCAGTACTTC. This gives the protein CASRPTGLGGEQYF.

The rearrangement joins TRBV19 to TRBJ1-1, with a possible D match to TRBD1 (5 bases). The length of the CDR3 is 17 residues. The germline CDR1 and CDR2 sequences are LNHDA and SQIVND (reference sequence). Trimming took 7 bases from V and 1 from J, leaving 22 bases between them. Here the CDR3 reads CASTSQGSGVRNTEAFF. Written as DNA, the CDR3 is TGTGCCAGTACCTCCCAGGGTTCGGGGGTACGGAACACTGAAGCTTTCTTT.

This clonotype has just one count. The genes are TRBV13 and TRBJ2-3; D could derive from TRBD1 or TRBD2 (5 bases each). Germline assignment: CDR1 PRHDT and CDR2 FYEKMQ (reference sequence). This CDR3 contains 11 residues. V gave up 4 bases and J gave up 13 bases, with 12 bases separating them. The CDR3 sequence: CASSSGPPEYF. CDR3 DNA sequence: TGTGCCAGCAGCTCGGGACCTCCGGAGTATTTT.

This chain joins TRBV9 and TRBJ2-1, with D perhaps TRBD2 (5 bases). CDR3 length equals 14 residues. V lost 4 bases, J lost 4 bases, and 12 bases lay in between. Germline V gene data show CDR1 as SGDLS and CDR2 as YYNGEE. CDR3 amino acids: CASSTEGVYNEQFF. The CDR3 region has the DNA TGTGCCAGCAGCACAGAGGGAGTATACAATGAGCAGTTCTTC.

The J gene is TRBJ1-6, the V gene TRBV27; TRBD1 matches 7 bases. The V gene's germline CDR1 is MNHEY and CDR2 SMNVEV (reference sequence). Losses at the gene ends were 4 bases for V and 9 bases for J; bases not matched to a gene: 9. The CDR3 runs to 15 residues. CDR3 coding DNA: TGTGCCAGCAGTTCACAGGGGATGTTTGTTTCACCCCTCCACTTT. It codes for CASSSQGMFVSPLHF.

The V gene is TRBV9, the J gene TRBJ1-2; a weak D match, TRBD1 (5 bases). Germline CDR1 reads SGDLS; CDR2 reads YYNGEE. The CDR3 runs 12 residues. Trimming stripped 3 bases from V and 5 bases from J, with 8 bases between. CDR3 in DNA: TGTGCCAGCAGCGCAGGGACTTATGGCTACACCTTC. This codes for CASSAGTYGYTF.

The CDR3 sequence is CSVSSYNEQFF. As DNA, the CDR3 is TGTAGCGTGAGCTCCTACAATGAGCAGTTCTTC. The chain uses TRBV5-4 and TRBJ2-1; D is uncertain. This CDR3 region has 11 residues. The V gene's germline CDR1 is SGHNT and CDR2 YYREEE (reference sequence).

The genes are TRBV29-1 and TRBJ2-7; 8 bases align to TRBD2. The germline CDR1 and CDR2 sequences are SQVTM and ANQGSEA. There are 13 residues in the CDR3. V was clipped by 6 bases and J by 1 base; unmatched bases: 5. For the CDR3, the DNA is TGCAGCGTCCGGGGGGGGAAGTCCTACGAGCAGTACTTC. It yields the protein CSVRGGKSYEQYF.

The V and J genes are TRBV9 and TRBJ2-5; D unresolved. V was pared by 3 bases and J by 1 base, with 10 bases between. Germline lookup yields CDR1 SGDLS and CDR2 YYNGEE. This CDR3 has 14 residues. The CDR3 reads CASSEVGIQETQYF. CDR3 DNA: TGTGCCAGCAGCGAGGTGGGGATCCAAGAGACCCAGTACTTC. The complete variable domain, with remaining parts taken from reference TRBV9 and TRBJ2-5, reads DSGVTQTPKHLITATGQRVTLRCSPRSGDLSVYWYQQSLDQGLQFLIQYYNGEERAKGNILERFSAQQFPDLHSELNLSSLELGDSALYFCASSEVGIQETQYFGPGTRLLVL.